The 5 T cell receptor beta chains in this list originate from one sample, sequenced in a study of OX40 agonist ivuxolimab in advanced cancers. The protocol was immunoSEQ multiplex PCR, while the TCRdb copy is restricted to in-frame clones and leaves out a portion. The sample includes tens of thousands of clones, about 90% of them seen just once. Source: CD4+ or CD8+ T cells sorted from blood, taken in a trial of the OX40 agonist ivuxolimab. The receptors here all came from an adult with an advanced solid tumor such as melanoma, head and neck, liver or kidney cancer.

This clone was detected only once. This chain joins TRBV14 and TRBJ1-4, with a weak D call TRBD1 (5 bases). V lost 4 bases, J lost 7 bases, and 13 bases lay in between. The CDR3 runs 14 residues. In germline, CDR1 is SGHDN, CDR2 FVKESK. CDR3 DNA sequence: TGTGCCAGCAGCCCGGGGACCCCGGGTGAAAAACTGTTTTTT. Its protein product is CASSPGTPGEKLFF.

The rearrangement uses TRBV7-2 and TRBJ1-5; 9 bases map to TRBD1. V shed 5 bases and J 6 bases; nucleotides not matched to a gene: 5. The CDR3 is 14 amino acids. CDR1 is SGHTA, CDR2 FQGNSA, per germline. The CDR3 DNA follows: TGTGCCAGCAGCAACAGGGGGCAAGGTCAGCCCCAGCATTTT. This encodes CASSNRGQGQPQHF.

This chain uses TRBV27 with TRBJ2-5; TRBD1 aligns across 10 bases. The V segment lost 6 bases and the J segment 5 bases; nucleotides outside the gene matches: 6. Germline V gene sequence: CDR1 MNHEY, CDR2 SMNVEV (reference sequence). The CDR3 runs to 14 residues. CDR3 coding DNA: TGTGCCAGCAGCTGGGACAGGGGCAGGGAGACCCAGTACTTC. Its protein is CASSWDRGRETQYF.

This chain joins TRBV19 and TRBJ2-3; D uncertain. The V end lost 3 bases, the J end lost 2 bases, and 12 bases lay between the germline ends. The CDR3 spans 15 residues. Germline V CDR1 and CDR2: LNHDA, SQIVND (reference sequence). CDR3 nucleotides: TGTGCCAGTAGTATTGGTCTCGCGGACACAGATACGCAGTATTTT. Its translation: CASSIGLADTDTQYF.

The genes are TRBV18 and TRBJ2-3; D tentatively fits TRBD1 or TRBD2 (5 bases each). This CDR3 is 16 amino acids long. CDR1 is KGHSH, CDR2 LQKENI, per germline. V dropped 3 bases and J dropped 6 bases, with 19 bases sitting between them. CDR3: CASSPASGSSGDTQYF. Written as DNA, the CDR3 is TGTGCCAGCTCACCGGCTTCAGGGAGTAGTGGCGATACGCAGTATTTT.